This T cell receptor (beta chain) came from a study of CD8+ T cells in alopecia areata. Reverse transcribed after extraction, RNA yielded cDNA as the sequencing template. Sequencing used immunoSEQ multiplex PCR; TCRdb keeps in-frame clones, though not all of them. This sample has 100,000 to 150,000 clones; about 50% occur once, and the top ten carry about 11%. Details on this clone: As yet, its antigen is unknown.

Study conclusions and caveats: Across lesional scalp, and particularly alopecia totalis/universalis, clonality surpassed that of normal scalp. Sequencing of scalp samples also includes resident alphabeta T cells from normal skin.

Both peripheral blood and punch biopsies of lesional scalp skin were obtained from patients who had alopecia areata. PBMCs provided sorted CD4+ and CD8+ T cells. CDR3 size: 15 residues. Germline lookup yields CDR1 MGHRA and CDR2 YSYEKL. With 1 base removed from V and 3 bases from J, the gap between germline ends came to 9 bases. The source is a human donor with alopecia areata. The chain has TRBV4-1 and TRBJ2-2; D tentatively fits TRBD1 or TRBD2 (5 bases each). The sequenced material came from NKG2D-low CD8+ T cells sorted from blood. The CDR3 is CASSQGGGYTGELFF. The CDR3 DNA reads TGCGCCAGCAGCCAAGGGGGCGGGTACACCGGGGAGCTGTTTTTT.